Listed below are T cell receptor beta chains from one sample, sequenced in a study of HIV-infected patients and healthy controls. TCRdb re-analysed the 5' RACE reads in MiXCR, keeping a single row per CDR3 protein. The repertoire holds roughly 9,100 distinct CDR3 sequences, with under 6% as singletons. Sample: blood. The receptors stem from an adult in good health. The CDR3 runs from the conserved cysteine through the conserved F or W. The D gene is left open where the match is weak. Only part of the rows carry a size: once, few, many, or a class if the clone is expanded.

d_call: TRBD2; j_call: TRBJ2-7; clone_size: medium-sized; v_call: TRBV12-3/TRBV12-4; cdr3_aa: CASRGRASGLYEQYF; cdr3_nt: TGTGCCAGCAGAGGCCGGGCTAGCGGACTTTACGAGCAGTACTTC
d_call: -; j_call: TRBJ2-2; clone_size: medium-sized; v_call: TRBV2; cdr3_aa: CASSEGNTGELFF; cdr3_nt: TGTGCCAGCAGTGAGGGCAACACCGGGGAGCTGTTTTTT
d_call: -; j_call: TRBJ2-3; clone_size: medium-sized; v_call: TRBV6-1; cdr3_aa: CASSVGLGDIADTQYF; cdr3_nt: TGTGCCAGCAGTGTAGGACTGGGAGACATAGCAGATACGCAGTATTTT
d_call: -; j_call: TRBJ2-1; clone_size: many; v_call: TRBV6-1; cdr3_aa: CASASSGTPQGQFF; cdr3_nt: TGTGCCAGCGCAAGTTCCGGGACACCCCAGGGGCAGTTCTTC
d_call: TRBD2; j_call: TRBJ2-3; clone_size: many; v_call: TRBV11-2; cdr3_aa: CASSFSSGTDTQYF; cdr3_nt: TGTGCCAGCAGCTTTTCTAGCGGTACAGATACGCAGTATTTT
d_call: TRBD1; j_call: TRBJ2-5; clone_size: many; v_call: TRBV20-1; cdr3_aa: CSAIGQGQETQYF; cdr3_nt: TGCAGTGCAATTGGACAGGGCCAAGAGACCCAGTACTTC
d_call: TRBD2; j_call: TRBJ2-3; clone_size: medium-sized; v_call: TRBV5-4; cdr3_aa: CALREKGLAGVTDTQYF; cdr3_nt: TGTGCCCTTCGGGAAAAGGGACTAGCGGGGGTCACAGATACGCAGTATTTT
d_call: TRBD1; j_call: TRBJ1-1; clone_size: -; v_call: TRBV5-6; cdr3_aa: CASSWTGGTEAFF; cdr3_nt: TGTGCCAGCAGCTGGACAGGGGGCACTGAAGCTTTCTTT
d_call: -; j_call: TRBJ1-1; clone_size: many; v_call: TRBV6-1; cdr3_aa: CASSELRGAVTEAFF; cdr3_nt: TGTGCCAGCAGTGAATTACGGGGGGCAGTCACTGAAGCTTTCTTT
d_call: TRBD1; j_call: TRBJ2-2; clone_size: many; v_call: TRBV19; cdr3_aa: CASSNLGQSGELFF; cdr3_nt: TGTGCCAGTAGTAACCTGGGACAGTCCGGGGAGCTGTTTTTT
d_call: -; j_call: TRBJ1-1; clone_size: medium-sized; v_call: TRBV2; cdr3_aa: CASNLQGYTEAFF; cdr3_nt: TGTGCCAGCAACTTGCAGGGTTATACTGAAGCTTTCTTT
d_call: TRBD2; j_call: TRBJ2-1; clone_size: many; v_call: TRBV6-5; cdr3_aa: CASTASGNEQFF; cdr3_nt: TGTGCCAGCACGGCTAGCGGGAATGAGCAGTTCTTC
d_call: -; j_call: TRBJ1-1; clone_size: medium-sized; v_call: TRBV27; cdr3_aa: CASSLVFQGLGGTEAFF; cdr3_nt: TGTGCCAGCAGTCTTGTCTTTCAGGGTTTGGGAGGCACTGAAGCTTTCTTT
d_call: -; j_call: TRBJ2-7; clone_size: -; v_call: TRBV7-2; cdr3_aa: CASSLVGLHSYEQYF; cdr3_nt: TGTGCCAGCAGCCTAGTGGGACTCCACTCCTACGAGCAGTACTTC
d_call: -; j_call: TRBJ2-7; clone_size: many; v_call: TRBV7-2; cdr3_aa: CASSSLTEEQYF; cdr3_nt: TGTGCCAGCAGCTCCTTGACCGAAGAGCAGTACTTC
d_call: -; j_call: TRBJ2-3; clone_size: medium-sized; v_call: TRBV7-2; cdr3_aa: CASSLRAGWGTDTQYF; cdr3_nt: TGTGCCAGCAGCCTACGAGCAGGGTGGGGCACAGATACGCAGTATTTT
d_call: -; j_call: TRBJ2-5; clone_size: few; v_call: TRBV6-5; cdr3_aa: CASSYSIPSPETQYF; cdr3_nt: TGTGCCAGCAGTTACTCTATCCCTAGCCCGGAGACCCAGTACTTC
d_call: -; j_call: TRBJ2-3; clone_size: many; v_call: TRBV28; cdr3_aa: CASRSPGTDTQYF; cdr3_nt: TGTGCCAGCAGAAGTCCGGGGACAGATACGCAGTATTTT
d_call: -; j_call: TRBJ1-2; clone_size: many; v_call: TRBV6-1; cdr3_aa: CASSEGPGRYGYTF; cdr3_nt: TGTGCCAGCAGTGAAGGTCCAGGCAGATATGGCTACACCTTC
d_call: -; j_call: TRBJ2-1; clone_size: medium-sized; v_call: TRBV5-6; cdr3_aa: CASSPGSPSSYNEQFF; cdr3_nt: TGTGCCAGCAGTCCGGGGTCGCCGAGCTCCTACAATGAGCAGTTCTTC
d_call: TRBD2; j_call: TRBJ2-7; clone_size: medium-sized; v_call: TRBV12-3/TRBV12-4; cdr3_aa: CASTGLAGGGIYEQYF; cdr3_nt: TGTGCCAGCACCGGACTAGCGGGAGGGGGCATCTACGAGCAGTACTTC
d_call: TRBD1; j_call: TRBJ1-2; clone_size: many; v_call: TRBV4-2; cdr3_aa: CASSPGQADYGYTF; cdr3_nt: TGTGCCAGCAGCCCCGGACAGGCCGACTATGGCTACACCTTC
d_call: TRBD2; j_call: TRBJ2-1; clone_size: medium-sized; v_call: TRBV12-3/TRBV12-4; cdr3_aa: CASSFRLAGVNEQFF; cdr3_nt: TGTGCCAGCAGTTTTCGACTAGCGGGAGTCAATGAGCAGTTCTTC
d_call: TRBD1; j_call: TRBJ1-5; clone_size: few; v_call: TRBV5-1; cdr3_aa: CASNSPGTGKRQPQHF; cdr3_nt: TGCGCCAGCAACTCACCGGGGACAGGGAAAAGGCAGCCCCAGCATTTT
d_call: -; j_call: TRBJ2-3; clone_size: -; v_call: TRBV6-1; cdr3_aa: CASSLYTDTQYF; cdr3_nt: TGTGCCAGCAGTCTCTACACAGATACGCAGTATTTT
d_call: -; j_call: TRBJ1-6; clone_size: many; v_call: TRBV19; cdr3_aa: CASSKDTDSPLHF; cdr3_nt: TGTGCCAGTAGTAAGGACACGGATTCACCCCTCCACTTT
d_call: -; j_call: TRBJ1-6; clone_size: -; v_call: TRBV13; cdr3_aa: CASSFGETYNSPLHF; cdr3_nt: TGTGCCAGCAGCTTCGGTGAAACCTATAATTCACCCCTCCACTTT
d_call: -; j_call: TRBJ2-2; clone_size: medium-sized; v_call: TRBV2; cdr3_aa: CASRARGTGELFF; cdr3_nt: TGTGCCAGCAGAGCCCGAGGGACCGGGGAGCTGTTTTTT
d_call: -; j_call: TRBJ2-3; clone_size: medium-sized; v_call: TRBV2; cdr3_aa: CASRLTGSNTDTQYF; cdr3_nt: TGTGCCAGCAGACTGACAGGCTCTAACACAGATACGCAGTATTTT
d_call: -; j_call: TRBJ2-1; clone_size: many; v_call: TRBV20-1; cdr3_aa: CSARVAGYYNEQFF; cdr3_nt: TGCAGTGCTAGAGTGGCGGGATACTACAATGAGCAGTTCTTC
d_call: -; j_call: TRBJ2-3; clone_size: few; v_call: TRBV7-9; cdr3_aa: CASRRTDTQYF; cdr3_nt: TGTGCCAGCAGGCGCACAGATACGCAGTATTTT
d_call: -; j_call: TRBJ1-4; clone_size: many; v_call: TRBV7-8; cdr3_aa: CASSVTGSNEKLFF; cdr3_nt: TGTGCCAGCAGCGTGACAGGATCTAATGAAAAACTGTTTTTT
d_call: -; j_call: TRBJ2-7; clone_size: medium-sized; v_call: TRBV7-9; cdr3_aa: CASSLAPQGREQYF; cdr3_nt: TGTGCCAGCAGCTTAGCACCACAGGGCCGCGAGCAGTACTTC
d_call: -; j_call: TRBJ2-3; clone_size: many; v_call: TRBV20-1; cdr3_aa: CSAQPAGDTQYF; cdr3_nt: TGCAGTGCTCAACCCGCAGGGGATACGCAGTATTTT
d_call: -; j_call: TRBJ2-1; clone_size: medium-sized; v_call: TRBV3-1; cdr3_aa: CASSPGWHYNEQFF; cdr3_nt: TGTGCCAGCAGCCCCGGGTGGCACTACAATGAGCAGTTCTTC
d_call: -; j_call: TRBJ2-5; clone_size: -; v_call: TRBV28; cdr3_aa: CASSPGRLQETQYF; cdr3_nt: TGTGCCAGCAGTCCGGGACGGCTCCAAGAGACCCAGTACTTC
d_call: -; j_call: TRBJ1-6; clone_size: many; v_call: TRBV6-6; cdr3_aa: CASSLTGPSWSPLHF; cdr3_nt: TGTGCCAGCAGTTTAACAGGGCCCAGCTGGTCACCCCTCCACTTT
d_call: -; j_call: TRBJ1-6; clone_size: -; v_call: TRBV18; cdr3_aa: CASSPNTELSPLHF; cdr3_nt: TGTGCCAGCTCACCAAATACGGAGCTTTCACCCCTCCACTTT
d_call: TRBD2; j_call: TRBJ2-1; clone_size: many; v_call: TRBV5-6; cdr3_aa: CASSLVAGVYSYNEQFF; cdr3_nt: TGTGCCAGCAGCTTGGTAGCGGGGGTTTACTCCTACAATGAGCAGTTCTTC
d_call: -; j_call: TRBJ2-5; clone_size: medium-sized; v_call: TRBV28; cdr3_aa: CASSYRGAQETQYF; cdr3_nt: TGTGCCAGCAGTTACCGGGGGGCCCAAGAGACCCAGTACTTC
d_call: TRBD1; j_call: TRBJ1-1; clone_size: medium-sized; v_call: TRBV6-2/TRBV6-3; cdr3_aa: CASSPGGGKVRTEAFF; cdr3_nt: TGTGCCAGCAGCCCAGGAGGGGGCAAAGTACGGACTGAAGCTTTCTTT
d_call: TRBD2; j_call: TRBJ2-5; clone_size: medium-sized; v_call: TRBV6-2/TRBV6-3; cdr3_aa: CASSIGTSGSWETQYF; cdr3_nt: TGTGCCAGCAGCATCGGGACTAGCGGTTCTTGGGAGACCCAGTACTTC
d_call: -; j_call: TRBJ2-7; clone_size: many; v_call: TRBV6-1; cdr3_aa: CASSEALVASSYEQYF; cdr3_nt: TGTGCCAGCAGTGAAGCTCTCGTTGCAAGCTCCTACGAGCAGTACTTC
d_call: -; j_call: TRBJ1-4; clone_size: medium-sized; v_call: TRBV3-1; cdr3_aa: CASSHARDPRTNEKLFF; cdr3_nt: TGTGCCAGCAGCCACGCCCGTGACCCCCGGACTAATGAAAAACTGTTTTTT
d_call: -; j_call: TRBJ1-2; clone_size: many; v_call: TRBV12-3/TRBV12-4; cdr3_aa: CASSQTGSGYTF; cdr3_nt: TGTGCCAGCAGCCAAACAGGGTCTGGCTACACCTTC
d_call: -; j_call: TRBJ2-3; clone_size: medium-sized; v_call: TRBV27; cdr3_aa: CASSPPGARSTDTQYF; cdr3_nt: TGTGCCAGCAGCCCCCCGGGGGCTAGGAGCACAGATACGCAGTATTTT
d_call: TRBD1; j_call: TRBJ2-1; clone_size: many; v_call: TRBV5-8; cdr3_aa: CASSLAGTGFNEQFF; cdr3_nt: TGTGCCAGCAGCTTGGCCGGGACAGGGTTCAATGAGCAGTTCTTC
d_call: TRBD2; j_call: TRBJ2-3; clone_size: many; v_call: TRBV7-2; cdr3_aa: CASSLAWTSGSRDTQYF; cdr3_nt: TGTGCCAGCAGCTTAGCGTGGACTAGCGGGAGCCGAGATACGCAGTATTTT
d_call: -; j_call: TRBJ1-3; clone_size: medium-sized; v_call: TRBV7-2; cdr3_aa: CASSLGDVGNTIYF; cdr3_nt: TGTGCCAGCAGCTTAGGGGACGTTGGAAACACCATATATTTT
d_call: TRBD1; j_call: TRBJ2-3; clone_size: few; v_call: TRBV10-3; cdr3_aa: CATQQGNKIADTQYF; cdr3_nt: TGTGCCACTCAACAGGGGAATAAGATTGCAGATACGCAGTATTTT
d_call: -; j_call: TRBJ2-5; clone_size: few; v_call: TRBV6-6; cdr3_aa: CASQLAQKTQYF; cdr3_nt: TGTGCCAGCCAACTAGCTCAAAAGACCCAGTACTTC
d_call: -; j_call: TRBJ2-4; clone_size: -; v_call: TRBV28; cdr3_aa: CASSSGQAKNIQYF; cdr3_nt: TGTGCCAGCAGTTCAGGGCAAGCCAAAAACATTCAGTACTTC
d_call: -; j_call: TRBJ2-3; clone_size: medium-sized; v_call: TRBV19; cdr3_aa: CASSTGGGTDTQYF; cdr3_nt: TGTGCCAGTAGTACCGGCGGAGGCACAGATACGCAGTATTTT
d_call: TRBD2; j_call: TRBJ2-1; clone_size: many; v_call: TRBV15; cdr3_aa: CATSRVPAGPYNEQFF; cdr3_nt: TGTGCCACCAGCAGAGTCCCAGCGGGGCCTTACAATGAGCAGTTCTTC
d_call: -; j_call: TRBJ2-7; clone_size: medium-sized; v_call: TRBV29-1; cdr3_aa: CSVKSSTYEQYF; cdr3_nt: TGCAGCGTTAAGTCCTCTACTTACGAGCAGTACTTC
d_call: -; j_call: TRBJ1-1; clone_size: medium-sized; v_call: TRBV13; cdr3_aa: CASSQVQGENTEAFF; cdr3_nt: TGTGCCAGCAGCCAAGTACAGGGTGAGAACACTGAAGCTTTCTTT
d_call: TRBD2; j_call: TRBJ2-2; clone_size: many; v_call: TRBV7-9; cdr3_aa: CASSFRSYGLAGSLGGELFF; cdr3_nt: TGTGCCAGCAGCTTCCGCAGCTACGGACTAGCGGGATCTTTAGGCGGGGAGCTGTTTTTT
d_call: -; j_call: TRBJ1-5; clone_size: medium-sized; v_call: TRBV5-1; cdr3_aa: CASSLWPGANQPQHF; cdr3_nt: TGCGCCAGCAGCTTGTGGCCTGGGGCGAATCAGCCCCAGCATTTT
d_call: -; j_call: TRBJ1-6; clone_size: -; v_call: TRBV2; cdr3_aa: CASSVSGGYNSPLHF; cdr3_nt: TGTGCCAGCAGTGTTAGTGGGGGATATAATTCACCCCTCCACTTT
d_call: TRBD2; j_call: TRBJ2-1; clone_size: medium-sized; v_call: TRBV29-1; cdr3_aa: CSVRLADNEQFF; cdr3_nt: TGCAGCGTTCGGCTAGCGGACAATGAGCAGTTCTTC